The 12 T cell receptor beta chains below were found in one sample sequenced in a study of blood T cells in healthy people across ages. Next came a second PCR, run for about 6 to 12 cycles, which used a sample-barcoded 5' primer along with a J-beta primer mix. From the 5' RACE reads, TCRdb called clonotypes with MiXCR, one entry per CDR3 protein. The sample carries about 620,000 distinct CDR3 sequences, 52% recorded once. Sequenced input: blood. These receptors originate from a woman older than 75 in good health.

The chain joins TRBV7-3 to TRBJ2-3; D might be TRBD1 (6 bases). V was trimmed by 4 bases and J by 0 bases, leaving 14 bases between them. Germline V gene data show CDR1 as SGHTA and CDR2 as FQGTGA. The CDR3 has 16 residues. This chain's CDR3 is CASSSQGLRSTDTQYF. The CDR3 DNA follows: TGTGCCAGCAGCTCCCAGGGGTTAAGGAGCACAGATACGCAGTATTTT.

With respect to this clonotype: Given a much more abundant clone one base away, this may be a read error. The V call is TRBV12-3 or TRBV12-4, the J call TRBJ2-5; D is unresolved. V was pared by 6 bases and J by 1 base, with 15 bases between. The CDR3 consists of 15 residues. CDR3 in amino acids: CASRQTAVSQETQYF. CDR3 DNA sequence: TGTGCCAGCAGGCAAACGGCAGTATCCCAAGAGACCCAGTACTTC.

CDR3 sequence: CASSSRILGGETQYF. DNA for the CDR3: TGTGCCAGCAGTTCACGAATCCTGGGGGGAGAGACCCAGTACTTC. The chain carries TRBV27 and TRBJ2-7, with D possibly matching TRBD2 (6 bases). The DNA end lines up better with TRBJ2-5; the J call may be wrong. CDR1 is MNHEY and CDR2 is SMNVEV in the germline V gene (reference sequence). The length of the CDR3 is 15 residues.

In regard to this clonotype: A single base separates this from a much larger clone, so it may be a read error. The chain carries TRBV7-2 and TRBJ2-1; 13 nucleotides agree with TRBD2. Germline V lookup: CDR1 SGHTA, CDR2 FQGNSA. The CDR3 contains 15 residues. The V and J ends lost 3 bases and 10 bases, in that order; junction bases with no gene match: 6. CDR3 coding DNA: TGTGCCAGCAGCTTTAGGACTAGCGGGAGTTACGAGCAGTTCTTC. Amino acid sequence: CASSFRTSGSYEQFF.

DNA for the CDR3: TGTGCCATCAGTGAGGGAGGGGGTGTCTACGAGCAGTACTTC. Translated: CAISEGGGVYEQYF. This chain links TRBV10-3 with TRBJ2-5; tentatively, D is TRBD1 or TRBD2 (6 bases each). The assigned J gene may be wrong: the sequence end matches TRBJ2-7 better. Germline V gene data show CDR1 as ENHRY and CDR2 as SYGVKD. The CDR3 has 14 amino acids.

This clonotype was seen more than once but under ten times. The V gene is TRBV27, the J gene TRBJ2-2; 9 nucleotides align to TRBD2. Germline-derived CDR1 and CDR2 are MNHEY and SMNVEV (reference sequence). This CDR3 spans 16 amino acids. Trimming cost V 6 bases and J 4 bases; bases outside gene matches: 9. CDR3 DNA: TGTGCCAGCAGAGGGGGACTAGCTTTGGCCACCGGGGAGCTGTTTTTT. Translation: CASRGGLALATGELFF.

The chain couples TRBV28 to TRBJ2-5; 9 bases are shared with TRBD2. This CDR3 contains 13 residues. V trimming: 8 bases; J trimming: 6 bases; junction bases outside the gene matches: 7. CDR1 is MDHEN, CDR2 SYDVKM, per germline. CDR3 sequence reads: CASAVGLAKTQYF. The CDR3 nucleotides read TGTGCCAGCGCTGTCGGACTAGCGAAGACCCAGTACTTC.

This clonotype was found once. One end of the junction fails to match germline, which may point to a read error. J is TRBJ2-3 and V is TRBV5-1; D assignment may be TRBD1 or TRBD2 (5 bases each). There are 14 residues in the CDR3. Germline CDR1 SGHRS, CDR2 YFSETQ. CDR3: CASSPGPNTETQYF. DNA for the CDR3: TGCGCCAGCAGCCCGGGGCCGAACACAGAAACGCAGTATTTT.

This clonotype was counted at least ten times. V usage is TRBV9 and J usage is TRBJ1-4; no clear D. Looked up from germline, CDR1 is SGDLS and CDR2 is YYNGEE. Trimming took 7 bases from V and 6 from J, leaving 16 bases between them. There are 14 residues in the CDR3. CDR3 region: CASGEGRNDEKLFF. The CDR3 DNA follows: TGTGCCAGCGGGGAGGGCCGAAACGATGAAAAACTGTTTTTT.

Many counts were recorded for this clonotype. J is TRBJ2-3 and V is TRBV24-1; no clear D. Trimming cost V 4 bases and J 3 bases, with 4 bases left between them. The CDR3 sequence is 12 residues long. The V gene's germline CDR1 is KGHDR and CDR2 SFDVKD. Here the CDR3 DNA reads TGTGCCACCAGTGAGAGAACAGATACGCAGTATTTT. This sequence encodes CATSERTDTQYF.

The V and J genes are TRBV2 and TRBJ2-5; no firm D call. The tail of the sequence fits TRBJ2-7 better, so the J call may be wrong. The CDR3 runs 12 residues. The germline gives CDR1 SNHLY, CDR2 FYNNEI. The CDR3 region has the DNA TGTGCCAGCAGTCGACGCCTCTACGAGCAGTACTTC. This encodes CASSRRLYEQYF.

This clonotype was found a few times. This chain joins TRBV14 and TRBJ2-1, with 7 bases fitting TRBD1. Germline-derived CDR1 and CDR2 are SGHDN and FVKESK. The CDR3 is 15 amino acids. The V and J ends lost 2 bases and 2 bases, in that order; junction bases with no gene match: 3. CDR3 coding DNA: TGTGCCAGCAGCCAAAACAGGGGCCCCTACAATGAGCAGTTCTTC. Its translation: CASSQNRGPYNEQFF.